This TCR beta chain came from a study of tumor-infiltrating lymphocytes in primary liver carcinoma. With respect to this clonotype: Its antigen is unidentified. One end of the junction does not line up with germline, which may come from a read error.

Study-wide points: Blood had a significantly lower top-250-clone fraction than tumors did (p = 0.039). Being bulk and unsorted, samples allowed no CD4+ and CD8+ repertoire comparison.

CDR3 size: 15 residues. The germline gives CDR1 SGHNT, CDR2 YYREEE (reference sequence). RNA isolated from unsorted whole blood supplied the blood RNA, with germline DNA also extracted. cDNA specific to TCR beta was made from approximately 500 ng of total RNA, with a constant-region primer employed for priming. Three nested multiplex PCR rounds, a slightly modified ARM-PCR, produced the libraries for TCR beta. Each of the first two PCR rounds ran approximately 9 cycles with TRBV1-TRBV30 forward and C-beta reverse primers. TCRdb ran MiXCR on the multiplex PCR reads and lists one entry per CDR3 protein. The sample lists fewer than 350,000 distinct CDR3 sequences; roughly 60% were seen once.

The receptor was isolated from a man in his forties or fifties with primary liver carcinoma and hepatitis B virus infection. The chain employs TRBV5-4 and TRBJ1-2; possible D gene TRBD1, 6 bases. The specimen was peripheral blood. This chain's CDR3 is CAGSSQGSANYGYTF. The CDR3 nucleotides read TGTGCCGGCAGCTCTCAGGGGTCAGCTAACTATGGCTACACCTTC.